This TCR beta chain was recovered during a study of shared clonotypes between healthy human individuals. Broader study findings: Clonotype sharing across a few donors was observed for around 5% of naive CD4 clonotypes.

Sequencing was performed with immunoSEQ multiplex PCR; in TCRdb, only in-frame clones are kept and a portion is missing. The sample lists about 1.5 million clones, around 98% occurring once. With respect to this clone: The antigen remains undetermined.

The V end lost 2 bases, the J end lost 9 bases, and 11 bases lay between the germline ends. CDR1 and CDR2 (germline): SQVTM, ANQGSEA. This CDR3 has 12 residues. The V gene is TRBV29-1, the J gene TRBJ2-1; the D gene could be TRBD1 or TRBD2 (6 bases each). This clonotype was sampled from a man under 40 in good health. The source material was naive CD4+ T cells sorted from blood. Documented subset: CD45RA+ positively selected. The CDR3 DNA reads TGCAGCGTTGAATGGGGGGCGGTTGAGCAGTTCTTC. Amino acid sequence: CSVEWGAVEQFF.